This T cell receptor beta chain was identified during a study of molecular identifiers for immune sequencing clone quantification. As to this clonotype: The antigen is undetermined.

Study-level results: For highly expanded clones, sizes could be underestimated when identical TCR molecules share a barcode. Among effectors, clones above 20 RNA copies held over 97% of molecules; among naive cells, under 1%.

TCRdb passed the PCR reads through MiXCR, listing each CDR3 protein once. Of approximately 500,000 distinct CDR3 sequences in the sample, around 21% were seen once. Germline V gene lookup returns CDR1 LNHDA and CDR2 SQIVND (reference sequence). The CDR3 runs 14 residues. Trimming took off 5 bases at V and 2 bases at J, with 13 bases between the two ends. What was sequenced was naive CD8+ T cells from blood, with Jurkat cell RNA spiked in. Subset given: FACS-sorted CD8+CD4-CCR7+CD45RA+ naive T cells. The chain recombines TRBV19 with TRBJ2-7; TRBD1 is a possible D gene (6 bases). The TCR comes from a human donor in good health. Some libraries in this study had Jurkat cell RNA spiked in. The CDR3 loop reads CASSPDSFTYEQYF. The CDR3 nucleotides are TGTGCCAGTAGTCCGGACAGTTTTACCTACGAGCAGTACTTC. Based on the CDR3 plus reference TRBV19 and TRBJ2-7, the full variable domain is DGGITQSPKYLFRKEGQNVTLSCEQNLNHDAMYWYRQDPGQGLRLIYYSQIVNDFQKGDIAEGYSVSREKKESFPLTVTSAQKNPTAFYLCASSPDSFTYEQYFGPGTRLTVT.